This T cell receptor beta chain was identified during a study of OX40 agonist ivuxolimab in advanced cancers. Germline CDR1 reads LNHNV; CDR2 reads YYDKDF (reference sequence). The CDR3 is made up of 15 amino acids. Trimming at V came to 2 bases and at J to 4 bases, leaving 2 bases not matched to a gene. Measured with immunoSEQ multiplex PCR; TCRdb has only the in-frame clones, and not every one. Of 55,000 to 65,000 clones in the sample, around 82% were seen once. The receptor was isolated from an adult with an advanced solid tumor such as melanoma, head and neck, liver or kidney cancer. Sample: CD4+ or CD8+ T cells sorted from blood, taken in a trial of the OX40 agonist ivuxolimab. This chain joins TRBV15 and TRBJ2-2, with 9 bases that match TRBD2. Written as DNA, the CDR3 is TGTGCCACCAGCAGAAGCGGGGGGTTCACCGGGGAGCTGTTTTTT. Residues: CATSRSGGFTGELFF.